Shown below are 7 T cell receptor beta chains from a single sample sequenced in a study of T cells in localized non-small cell lung cancer (dated by TCRdb to 2018 to 2020). The receptor library was made with the immunoSEQ multiplex PCR assay. Held by TCRdb, this immuneACCESS table contains in-frame sequences only and omits some clones. Under half of the omission traces to an unresolved V gene where checked; the cause of the rest is unknown. A total of 72,000 or so clones appear in this sample, about 86% of them only once. 20% to 25% of the sample lies in the top ten. Here the sequenced sample was peripheral blood, taken before any cancer treatment. These receptors all stem from a male donor older than 55 with stage III squamous cell lung carcinoma.

Written as DNA, the CDR3 is TGTGCCCCCAGGGGGGACAGGGCAAACGTC. Amino acid sequence: CAPRGDRANV. The chain carries TRBV28 and TRBJ2-7, with 9 bases that match TRBD1. The CDR3 covers 10 residues. Germline V CDR1 and CDR2: MDHEN, SYDVKM.

The table lists this clone with a count of one. The genes are TRBV20-1 and TRBJ1-2; D is unclear. The CDR3 sequence is 11 residues long. CDR1 DFQATT and CDR2 SNEGSKA come from the germline V gene (reference sequence). Trimming shortened V by 0 bases and J by 7 bases, and 6 bases separated the two germline ends. The CDR3 DNA sequence: TGCAGTGCTAGAGATTGGAGTGGCTACACCTTC. This encodes CSARDWSGYTF.

The chain uses TRBV7-2 and TRBJ2-3, with 9 bases identical to TRBD2. V trimming: 8 bases; J trimming: 2 bases; junction bases outside the gene matches: 5. Germline V lookup: CDR1 SGHTA, CDR2 FQGNSA. The length of the CDR3 is 14 residues. The chain's CDR3 is CASLAGVLTDTQYF. The CDR3 DNA follows: TGTGCCAGCTTAGCGGGGGTGCTCACAGATACGCAGTATTTT.

The gene calls are TRBV7-2 and TRBJ1-5; D uncertain. The CDR3 runs to 13 residues. V lost 6 bases and J lost 6, with 12 bases in between. Germline CDR1 is SGHTA and CDR2 is FQGNSA. The CDR3 DNA is TGTGCCAGCAGTCCTTGGGGAGGTCAGCCCCAGCATTTT. Translation gives CASSPWGGQPQHF.

The chain combines TRBV7-3 with TRBJ2-2; no reliable D call. Per germline, CDR1 SGHTA and CDR2 FQGTGA. V was trimmed by 5 bases and J by 8 bases, leaving 12 bases between them. The length of the CDR3 is 13 residues. CDR3: CASSIERTGELFF. The CDR3 coding sequence is TGTGCCAGCAGCATCGAACGGACGGGGGAGCTGTTTTTT.

The chain uses TRBV29-1 and TRBJ1-2, with D hard to call. Trimming took off 7 bases at V and 4 bases at J, with 16 bases between the two ends. In germline, CDR1 is SQVTM, CDR2 ANQGSEA. The CDR3 is 13 residues long. This CDR3 reads CSAGGPEGYGYTF. DNA for the CDR3: TGCAGCGCCGGAGGACCCGAGGGCTATGGCTACACCTTC. Full variable domain (outside the CDR3, taken from reference TRBV29-1 and TRBJ1-2): SAVISQKPSRDICQRGTSLTIQCQVDSQVTMMFWYRQQPGQSLTLIATANQGSEATYESGFVIDKFPISRPNLTFSTLTVSNMSPEDSSIYLCSAGGPEGYGYTFGSGTRLTVV.

The chain carries TRBV6-1 and TRBJ2-7; D is perhaps TRBD1 (5 bases). The length of the CDR3 is 13 residues. Between the trimmed V and J ends, which lost 5 bases and 2 bases, there was a span of 10 bases. Germline loops: CDR1 MNHNS, CDR2 SASEGT. The CDR3 reads CASSITTAYEQYV. In nucleotides, the CDR3 is TGTGCCAGCAGTATTACGACAGCCTACGAGCAGTACGTC.